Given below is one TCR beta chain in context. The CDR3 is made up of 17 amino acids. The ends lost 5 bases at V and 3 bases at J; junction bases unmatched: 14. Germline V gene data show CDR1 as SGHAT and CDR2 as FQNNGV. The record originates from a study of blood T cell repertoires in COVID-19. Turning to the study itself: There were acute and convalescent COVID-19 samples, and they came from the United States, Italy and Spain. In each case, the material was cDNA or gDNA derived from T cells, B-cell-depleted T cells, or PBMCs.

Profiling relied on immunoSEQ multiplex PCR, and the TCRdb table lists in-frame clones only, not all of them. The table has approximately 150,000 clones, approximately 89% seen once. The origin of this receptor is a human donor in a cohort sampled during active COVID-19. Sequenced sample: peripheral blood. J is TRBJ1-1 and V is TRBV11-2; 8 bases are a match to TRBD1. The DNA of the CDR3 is TGTGCCAGCAGCCCGTTTGCAGGGGGCTCTTCGGACACTGAAGCTTTCTTT. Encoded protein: CASSPFAGGSSDTEAFF.